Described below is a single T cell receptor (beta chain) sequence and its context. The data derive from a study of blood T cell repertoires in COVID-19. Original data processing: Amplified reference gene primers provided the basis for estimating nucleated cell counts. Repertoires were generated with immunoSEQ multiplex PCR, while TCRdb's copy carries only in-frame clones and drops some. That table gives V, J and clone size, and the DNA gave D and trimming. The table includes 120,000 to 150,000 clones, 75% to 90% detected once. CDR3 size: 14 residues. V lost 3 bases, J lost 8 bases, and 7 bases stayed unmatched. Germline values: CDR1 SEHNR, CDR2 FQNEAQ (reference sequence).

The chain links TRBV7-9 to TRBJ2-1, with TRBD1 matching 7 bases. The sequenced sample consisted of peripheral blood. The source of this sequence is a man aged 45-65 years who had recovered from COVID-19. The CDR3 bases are TGTGCCAGCAGCTTGGACAGGTCGAGGGATGAGCAGTTCTTC. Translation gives CASSLDRSRDEQFF.